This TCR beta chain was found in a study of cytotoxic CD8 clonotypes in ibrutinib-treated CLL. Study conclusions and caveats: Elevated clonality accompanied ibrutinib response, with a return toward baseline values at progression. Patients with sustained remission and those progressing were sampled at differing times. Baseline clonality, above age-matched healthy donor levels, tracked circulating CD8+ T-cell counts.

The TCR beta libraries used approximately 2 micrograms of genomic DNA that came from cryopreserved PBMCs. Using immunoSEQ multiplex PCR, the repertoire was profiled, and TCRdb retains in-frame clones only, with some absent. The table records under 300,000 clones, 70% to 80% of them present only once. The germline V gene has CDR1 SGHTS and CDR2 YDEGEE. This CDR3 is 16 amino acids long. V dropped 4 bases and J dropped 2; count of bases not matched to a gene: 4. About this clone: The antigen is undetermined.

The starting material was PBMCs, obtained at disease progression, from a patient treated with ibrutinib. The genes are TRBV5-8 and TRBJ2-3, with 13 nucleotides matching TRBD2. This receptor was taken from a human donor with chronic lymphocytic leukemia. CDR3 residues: CASSRGTSGITDTQYF. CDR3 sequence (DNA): TGTGCCAGCAGCCGTGGGACTAGCGGGATCACAGATACGCAGTATTTT.